The rows below give T cell receptor beta chains drawn from one sample of a study of shared T cell receptors in the human thymus. TCRdb's copy holds only in-frame clones and misses some; the assay was immunoSEQ multiplex PCR. The data hold 63,000 or so clones, with nearly 95% observed a single time. The sample comprised thymocytes. These receptors all stem from a human donor. Both conserved end residues are part of each CDR3. D genes are given only for firm matches. A row's size may be missing; if present it is once, few, many or a size class.

abundance	j_gene	v_gene	d_gene	CDR3nt	CDR3aa
-	TRBJ2-5	TRBV7-9	TRBD2	TGTGCCAGCAGCTTCCCCGGGACTAGCGGTTTGCAAGAGACCCAGTACTTC	CASSFPGTSGLQETQYF
once	TRBJ2-7	TRBV25-1	-	TGTGCCAGCAGTAGAGGGAATTATTCTGACGAGCAGTACTTC	CASSRGNYSDEQYF
-	TRBJ1-2	TRBV11-2	-	TGTGCCAGCAGCTTAGGAAAGGAAATCTCTGGCTACACCTTC	CASSLGKEISGYTF
-	TRBJ2-1	TRBV9	-	TGTGCCAGCAGCGTCTGGAGGGGACGCGCCTACAATGAGCAGTTCTTC	CASSVWRGRAYNEQFF
-	TRBJ1-1	TRBV19	-	TGTGCCAGTAGCCAAGACAAGGGAAGACACGAGATGAACACTGAAGCTTTCTTT	CASSQDKGRHEMNTEAFF
-	TRBJ1-1	TRBV23-1	-	TGCGCCTATTTACGGGGCAAGGGGCCGAGCACTGAAGCTTTCTTT	CAYLRGKGPSTEAFF
-	TRBJ2-3	TRBV15	-	TGTGCCACCAGCAGAGAGGTCCTCTTCCAGGGACCCACAGATACGCAGTATTTT	CATSREVLFQGPTDTQYF
-	TRBJ2-6	TRBV27	-	TGTGCCAGCAGACAGGGTGTAAGTGGGGCCAACGTCCTGACTTTC	CASRQGVSGANVLTF
-	TRBJ1-1	TRBV7-2	TRBD1	TGTGCCAGCAGCCCTGGGGACAGGGCGCGAACTGAAGCTTTCTTT	CASSPGDRARTEAFF
-	TRBJ1-1	TRBV18	-	TGTGCCAGCTCTCTGTCACGGGAGAACACTGAAGCTTTCTTT	CASSLSRENTEAFF
-	TRBJ1-3	TRBV19	-	TGTGCCAGTACCCCGAAACCGACAAGTGGAAACACCATATATTTT	CASTPKPTSGNTIYF
-	TRBJ2-2	TRBV6-4	-	TGTGCCAGCAGTGAGAACAGGGCGACCGGGGAGCTGTTTTTT	CASSENRATGELFF
-	TRBJ2-2	TRBV10-3	TRBD1	TGTGCCATCAGGGGGACAGGGCTAACCCAAAGCGGGGAGCTGTTTTTT	CAIRGTGLTQSGELFF
-	TRBJ2-7	TRBV15	-	TGTGCCACCAGCAGAGCCCCCTGTCGGCCGAGATACGAGCAGTACTTC	CATSRAPCRPRYEQYF
-	TRBJ2-7	TRBV4-2	-	TGTGCCAGCAGCCAGGGGGCGTTGGGTGGGAGTCTGGTGTACTTC	CASSQGALGGSLVYF
-	TRBJ2-1	TRBV5-1	TRBD2	TGCGCCAGCAGCTTGGCCACCGGGACTAGCGGGGGGAAGTCCTACAATGAGCAGTTCTTC	CASSLATGTSGGKSYNEQFF
-	TRBJ1-4	TRBV6-1	-	TGTGCCAGCAGTGAACTCCTGGGGGGGGGTAATGAAAAACTGTTTTTT	CASSELLGGGNEKLFF
-	TRBJ2-7	TRBV7-6	TRBD1	TGTGCCAGCAGCCTAGACCCTGGGACAGGGGGCGTCCCCTGCTCCTACGAGCAGTACTTC	CASSLDPGTGGVPCSYEQYF
-	TRBJ2-7	TRBV4-3	-	TGCGCCAGCAGCCCCATTGGGGGTAACTACGAGCAGTACTTC	CASSPIGGNYEQYF
-	TRBJ2-5	TRBV7-9	TRBD2	TGTGCCAGCAGCCCGGGGGGGCTGAGGGAGACCCAGTACTTC	CASSPGGLRETQYF
-	TRBJ1-1	TRBV5-1	-	TGCGCCAGCAGCTGGTTGGAGAGGAACACTGAAGCTTTCTTT	CASSWLERNTEAFF
-	TRBJ1-1	TRBV7-2	TRBD1	TGTGCCAGCAGCTTTTCGAGGGGGCCTGAAGCTTTCTTT	CASSFSRGPEAFF
-	TRBJ2-3	TRBV28	TRBD1	TGTGCCAGCAATGAAGTACAGGGGATTCCAGGGTCTACGCAGTATTTT	CASNEVQGIPGSTQYF
-	TRBJ2-5	TRBV7-2	-	TGTGCCAGCAGCTTAACGAGACAGCAAGAGACCCAGTACTTC	CASSLTRQQETQYF
once	TRBJ2-7	TRBV4-3	TRBD2	TGCGCCAGCAGCCAAGATCTTAAGACTAGCGGGGGGCCAAGCTCCTACGAGCAGTACTTC	CASSQDLKTSGGPSSYEQYF
-	TRBJ1-6	TRBV10-3	-	TGTGCCATCAGCGAAACAGGGAGGTACTCACCCCTCCACTTT	CAISETGRYSPLHF
-	TRBJ2-1	TRBV19	-	TGTGCCAGTAGGGAGGGTGCACCCTACAATGAGCAGTTCTTC	CASREGAPYNEQFF
-	TRBJ1-2	TRBV15	-	TGTGCCACCAGCGTGTCCAGGTCTTTATGGGGCTACACCTTC	CATSVSRSLWGYTF
-	TRBJ1-2	TRBV5-6	-	TGTGCCAGCAGCTTAAGGACCCGCCCTAACTATGGCTACACCTTC	CASSLRTRPNYGYTF
-	TRBJ1-1	TRBV28	TRBD1	TGTGCCAGCAGACAGGGGATGAACACTGAAGCTTTCTTT	CASRQGMNTEAFF
-	TRBJ2-5	TRBV5-8	-	TGTGCCAGCAGCTTGGTCCAAGAGACCCAGTACTTC	CASSLVQETQYF
-	TRBJ2-1	TRBV5-6	TRBD1	TGTGCCAGCAGCTTCGGGACAGGGCCTCCCTCCTACAATGAGCAGTTCTTC	CASSFGTGPPSYNEQFF
once	TRBJ2-5	TRBV5-1	-	TGCGCCAGCAGCTTATCGCGGGGGCCAGAGACCCAGTACTTC	CASSLSRGPETQYF
-	TRBJ1-1	TRBV27	TRBD1	TGTGCCAGCAGTTCAGGGGGCGCGGGGGTAGCTTTCTTT	CASSSGGAGVAFF
-	TRBJ2-2	TRBV12-5	TRBD2	TGTGCTAGTGGTTTGAACGACCAACTAGCGGAGAACACCGGGGAGCTGTTTTTT	CASGLNDQLAENTGELFF
-	TRBJ1-1	TRBV5-4	-	TGTGCCAGCAGCTTGGCAGGTTGTCCTGAAGCTTTCTTT	CASSLAGCPEAFF
-	TRBJ1-1	TRBV10-3	TRBD1	TGTGCCACAGGGGGGAGCACTGAAGCTTTCTTT	CATGGSTEAFF
-	TRBJ2-1	TRBV27	TRBD2	TGTGCCAGCCGTAGCGGGGGGGACGACAATGAGCAGTTCTTC	CASRSGGDDNEQFF
-	TRBJ1-5	TRBV10-3	TRBD1	TGTGCCATCAGTGAGTCGTATGGGGGACAGGGCGTATTAGCAAATCAGCCCCAGCATTTT	CAISESYGGQGVLANQPQHF
-	TRBJ1-2	TRBV5-1	-	TGCGCCAGCAGCGCCGACAGGAAAAGCCAAATGAAACACTATGGCTACACCTTC	CASSADRKSQMKHYGYTF
-	TRBJ1-1	TRBV2	TRBD1	TGTGCCAGCGACAATAAAAAACAGGGGGCGCGTTTGGACACTGAAGCTTTCTTT	CASDNKKQGARLDTEAFF
-	TRBJ2-3	TRBV19	TRBD1	TGTGCCAGTGGTGGACAGGCGACAGATACGCAGTATTTT	CASGGQATDTQYF
-	TRBJ2-7	TRBV7-2	-	TGTGCCAGCAGCTTACGAAGGAATCTCTCCTACGAGCAGTACTTC	CASSLRRNLSYEQYF
-	TRBJ2-2	TRBV4-3	TRBD2	TGCGCCAGCAGCCAAGAAAGTTTCGCGGGGGGGCCGGTCACCGGGGAGCTGTTTTTT	CASSQESFAGGPVTGELFF
-	TRBJ1-1	TRBV5-4	TRBD1	TGTGCCAGCAGCCCCGGACAGGGGGCATTGAGCACTGAAGCTTTCTTT	CASSPGQGALSTEAFF
-	TRBJ2-7	TRBV7-2	TRBD1	TGTGCCAGCAGCTTCGGGACAGAACTCTACGAGCAGTACTTC	CASSFGTELYEQYF
-	TRBJ2-3	TRBV4-2	-	TGTGCCAGCAGCCAAGATGGGACGCAGTATTTT	CASSQDGTQYF
-	TRBJ1-4	TRBV27	TRBD1	TGTGCCAGCAGTTTATCGGGACAGTGCAATGAAAAACTGTTTTTT	CASSLSGQCNEKLFF
-	TRBJ2-3	TRBV7-4	-	TGTGCCAGCAGCACAAAACGGGTCGTCCAGACAGATACGCAGTATTTT	CASSTKRVVQTDTQYF
-	TRBJ2-5	TRBV28	TRBD2	TGTGCCAGCAGCCGACTAGCGGGGGGGCCTCTGACTGAGACCCAGTACTTC	CASSRLAGGPLTETQYF
-	TRBJ1-2	TRBV5-1	-	TGCGCCAGCAGCTTGGGTTTTAACTATGGCTACACCTTC	CASSLGFNYGYTF
-	TRBJ2-1	TRBV5-4	-	TGTGCCAGCAGCTTAGGGGCAGGCTTCCAATGTGAGCAGTTCTTC	CASSLGAGFQCEQFF
-	TRBJ1-4	TRBV30	-	TGTGCCTGGAGTGGGAGACACCGGGACCCCCTTTGGGAACTGTTTTTT	CAWSGRHRDPLWELFF
-	TRBJ2-7	TRBV2	-	TGTGCCAGCCGCGCCTGGAGCGACGAGCAGTACTTC	CASRAWSDEQYF
-	TRBJ2-7	TRBV14	-	TGTGCCAGCAGCCAAGGCGGCGGCAGGGAGGCCGCCTACGAGCAGTACTTC	CASSQGGGREAAYEQYF
-	TRBJ1-1	TRBV9	TRBD1	TGTGCCAGCAGTCAGGGACAGACCTACACTGAAGCTTTCTTT	CASSQGQTYTEAFF
-	TRBJ2-2	TRBV4-1	TRBD1	TGCGCCAGCAGCCAAGGGGCGGACAGGGGTATTTGCGGGGAGCTGTTTTTT	CASSQGADRGICGELFF
-	TRBJ2-7	TRBV5-1	TRBD1	TGCGCCAGCAGCCTAATGACAGGGAGTCACTACGAGCAGTACTTC	CASSLMTGSHYEQYF
-	TRBJ1-1	TRBV7-9	TRBD1	TGTGCCAGCAGCTTAGTGCGGAGACAGGGTAGGTTAGGCACTGAAGCTTTCTTT	CASSLVRRQGRLGTEAFF